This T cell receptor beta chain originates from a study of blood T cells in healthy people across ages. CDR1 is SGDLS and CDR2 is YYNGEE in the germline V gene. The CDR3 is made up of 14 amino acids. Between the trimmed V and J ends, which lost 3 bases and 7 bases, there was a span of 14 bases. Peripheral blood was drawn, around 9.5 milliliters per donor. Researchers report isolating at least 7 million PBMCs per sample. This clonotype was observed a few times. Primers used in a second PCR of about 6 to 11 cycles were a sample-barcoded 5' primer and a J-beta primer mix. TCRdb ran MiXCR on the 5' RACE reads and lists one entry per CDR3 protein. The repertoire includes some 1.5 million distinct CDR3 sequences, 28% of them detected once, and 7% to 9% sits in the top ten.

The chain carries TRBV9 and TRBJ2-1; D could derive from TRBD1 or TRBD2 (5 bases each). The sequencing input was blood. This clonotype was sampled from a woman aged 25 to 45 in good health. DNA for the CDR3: TGTGCCAGCAGCGGAGACACAGGAGGTAATGAGCAGTTCTTC. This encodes CASSGDTGGNEQFF.